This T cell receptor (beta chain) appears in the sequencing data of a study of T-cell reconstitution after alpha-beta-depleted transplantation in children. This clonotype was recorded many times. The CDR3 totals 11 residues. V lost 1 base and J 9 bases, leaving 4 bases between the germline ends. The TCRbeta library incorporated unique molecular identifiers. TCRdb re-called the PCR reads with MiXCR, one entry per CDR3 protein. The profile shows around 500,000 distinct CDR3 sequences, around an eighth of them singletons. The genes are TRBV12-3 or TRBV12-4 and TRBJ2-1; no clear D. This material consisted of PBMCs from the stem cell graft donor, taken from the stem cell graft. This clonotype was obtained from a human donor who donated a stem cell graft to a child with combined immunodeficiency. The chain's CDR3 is CASSLGVEQFF. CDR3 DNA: TGTGCCAGCAGTTTAGGAGTTGAGCAGTTCTTC.